This T cell receptor beta chain emerged from a study of OX40 agonist ivuxolimab in advanced cancers. Across the study: With a range of about 20 to 79, age averaged roughly 61 years, and around 80% were male. The study, taken as a whole, reports: In a subset of nonresponders, normalized T-cell clonal expansion was also low.

Blood got drawn at baseline, again on cycle 4 day 1, and then on cycle 7 day 1. As to this clone: Its target is not known.

Trimming cost V 7 bases and J 3 bases, with 15 bases left between them. Per the germline V gene, CDR1 is SNHLY and CDR2 is FYNNEI. The CDR3 totals 14 residues. The data were produced by immunoSEQ multiplex PCR, yet TCRdb's version contains in-frame clones alone and is incomplete. The profile shows nearly 80,000 clones, approximately 80% of them singletons. The clonotype comes from an adult with an advanced solid tumor such as melanoma, head and neck, liver or kidney cancer. The gene calls are TRBV2 and TRBJ1-1, with D possibly matching TRBD1 (6 bases). The material sequenced was CD4+ or CD8+ T cells sorted from blood, taken in a trial of the OX40 agonist ivuxolimab. DNA for the CDR3: TGTGCCAGCACTCCCTCGGACAGCCACACTGAAGCTTTCTTT. This gives the protein CASTPSDSHTEAFF.